What follows are 32 T cell receptor beta chains derived from one specimen sequenced in a study of blood T cell repertoires in COVID-19 (dated by TCRdb to the early 2020s). The library was generated by the immunoSEQ multiplex PCR assay. TCRdb holds this immuneACCESS table with in-frame rearrangements only. Some clones are missing; in checked studies, unresolved V genes explain under half, and the rest has no known cause. The sample table shows about 180,000 clones, and about 83% are seen once. The top ten constitute more than 7.5% of the sample. The material sequenced was PBMCs or T cells enriched from blood (not recorded which). These receptors came from a woman aged 25 to 39 who had recovered from COVID-19.

The genes are TRBV19 and TRBJ1-1; possibly TRBD1 for D (5 bases). The germline V and J ends were trimmed by 5 bases and 5 bases, with 15 bases remaining between them. This CDR3 spans 14 amino acids. Germline V gene sequence: CDR1 LNHDA, CDR2 SQIVND (reference sequence). The CDR3 DNA follows: TGTGCCAGTAGTCCCCGTGGGGGAGGAACTGAAGCTTTCTTT. Translated: CASSPRGGGTEAFF.

This clone was seen a handful of times. This rearrangement joins TRBV4-1 to TRBJ2-7, with 7 bases fitting TRBD2. There are 15 residues in the CDR3. Germline V gene data show CDR1 as MGHRA and CDR2 as YSYEKL. With 0 bases clipped from V and 2 bases from J, the junction kept 4 bases outside the gene matches. The CDR3: CASSQDPSGAYEQYF. The CDR3 DNA reads TGCGCCAGCAGCCAAGATCCTAGCGGCGCCTACGAGCAGTACTTC.

The gene calls are TRBV3-1 (or the pseudogene TRBV3-2) and TRBJ2-6, with 9 nucleotides matching TRBD2. From germline, CDR1 is LGHDT and CDR2 YNNKEL (reference sequence). The V and J ends lost 4 bases and 0 bases, in that order; junction bases with no gene match: 4. The CDR3 totals 17 residues. The CDR3 sequence is CASSRSGGVSGANVLTF. The CDR3 coding sequence is TGTGCCAGCAGCCGTAGCGGGGGAGTCTCTGGGGCCAACGTCCTGACTTTC.

This clone has a single count. The chain employs TRBV29-1 and TRBJ2-1; D is uncertain. This CDR3 is 15 amino acids long. Germline V lookup: CDR1 SQVTM, CDR2 ANQGSEA. V lost 3 bases to trimming and J lost 7 bases, with 19 bases between them. CDR3 coding DNA: TGCAGCGTTGAGTCGTGGCAAACTAATGGGAATGAGCAGTTCTTC. As protein: CSVESWQTNGNEQFF.

This chain links TRBV11-3 with TRBJ2-3; 7 nucleotides agree with TRBD1. The CDR3 covers 17 residues. Germline trimming cut 1 base from V and 6 bases from J; bases unmatched to any gene: 13. CDR1 is SGHNT, CDR2 YENEEA, per germline. This CDR3 reads CASSLGGEQGTLDTQYF. CDR3 DNA sequence: TGTGCCAGCAGCTTAGGAGGGGAACAGGGGACGCTGGATACGCAGTATTTT.

The chain recombines TRBV27 with TRBJ2-2; 7 nucleotides match TRBD1. The CDR3 is 17 residues long. After removal of 2 bases from V and 0 bases from J, the junction contained 6 bases not matched to a gene. Per germline, CDR1 MNHEY and CDR2 SMNVEV (reference sequence). CDR3: CASSLAYGTANTGELFF. In nucleotides, the CDR3 is TGTGCCAGCAGTTTAGCTTACGGGACAGCGAACACCGGGGAGCTGTTTTTT.

This chain uses TRBV18 with TRBJ2-7; the match to TRBD2 covers 14 bases. This CDR3 contains 15 residues. J gave up 6 bases and V 5 bases, and 6 bases lay outside the gene matches. Germline CDR1 KGHSH, CDR2 LQKENI. CDR3 sequence reads: CASSAGLAGVGEQYF. In DNA, the CDR3 is TGTGCCAGCTCAGCGGGACTAGCGGGAGTTGGCGAGCAGTACTTC.

The chain employs TRBV23-1 and TRBJ2-7, with TRBD2 identical over 8 bases. TRBV23-1 is assigned to the ORF class and has an uncertain function. V trimming: 1 base; J trimming: 6 bases; junction bases outside the gene matches: 8. This CDR3 is 15 amino acids long. The CDR3: CASSQWAGGTVEQYF. The CDR3, as DNA: TGCGCCAGCAGTCAATGGGCGGGAGGCACGGTCGAGCAGTACTTC.

J is TRBJ1-1 and V is TRBV30, with D tentatively TRBD1 (6 bases). Between the trimmed V and J ends, which lost 5 bases and 0 bases, there was a span of 10 bases. This CDR3 comprises 13 residues. The germline gives CDR1 GTSNPN, CDR2 SVGIG (reference sequence). The CDR3 reads CAWAGQMNTEAFF. DNA of the CDR3: TGTGCCTGGGCTGGACAGATGAACACTGAAGCTTTCTTT.

The count of this clone is one. The V gene is TRBV5-1, the J gene TRBJ1-3; weak D call: TRBD1 (5 bases). Germline loops: CDR1 SGHRS, CDR2 YFSETQ. V was clipped by 1 base and J by 2 bases, with 7 bases between them. The CDR3 is made up of 14 amino acids. As DNA, the CDR3 is TGCGCCAGCAGCTTGTCCAGGGCTGGAAACACCATATATTTT. Translation: CASSLSRAGNTIYF. Full variable domain (missing parts from reference TRBV5-1 and TRBJ1-3): KAGVTQTPRYLIKTRGQQVTLSCSPISGHRSVSWYQQTPGQGLQFLFEYFSETQRNKGNFPGRFSGRQFSNSRSEMNVSTLELGDSALYLCASSLSRAGNTIYFGEGSWLTVV.

This chain uses TRBV18 with TRBJ1-1, with D unclear. The length of the CDR3 is 15 residues. Germline V lookup: CDR1 KGHSH, CDR2 LQKENI. Trimming took 1 base from V and 0 from J, leaving 9 bases between them. The CDR3 DNA follows: TGTGCCAGCTCACCACAGGAGGCTTTGAACACTGAAGCTTTCTTT. This encodes CASSPQEALNTEAFF.

The chain employs TRBV2 and TRBJ2-2; 11 positions agree with TRBD2. The germline V gene has CDR1 SNHLY and CDR2 FYNNEI. With 7 bases clipped from V and 4 bases from J, the junction kept 11 bases outside the gene matches. The CDR3 is made up of 17 amino acids. The CDR3 DNA follows: TGTGCCAGCAAGGAACTAGCGGGAGTGGTGGGCACCGGGGAGCTGTTTTTT. Translating gives CASKELAGVVGTGELFF.

The chain uses TRBV9 and TRBJ2-5; 8 bases align to TRBD2. CDR3 size: 17 residues. Germline V gives CDR1 SGDLS, CDR2 YYNGEE. V was clipped by 0 bases and J by 3 bases; unmatched bases: 10. This CDR3 is CASSVGVSSGQKETQYF. Here the CDR3 DNA reads TGTGCCAGCAGCGTAGGCGTTTCTAGCGGGCAGAAAGAGACCCAGTACTTC. Full variable domain (missing parts from reference TRBV9 and TRBJ2-5): DSGVTQTPKHLITATGQRVTLRCSPRSGDLSVYWYQQSLDQGLQFLIQYYNGEERAKGNILERFSAQQFPDLHSELNLSSLELGDSALYFCASSVGVSSGQKETQYFGPGTRLLVL.

V usage is TRBV7-2 and J usage is TRBJ2-3; D perhaps matches TRBD1 (6 bases). CDR3 length equals 13 residues. CDR1 SGHTA and CDR2 FQGNSA come from the germline V gene. Trimming cost V 3 bases and J 14 bases, with 18 bases left between them. CDR3 protein: CASSFSQGNGLYF. CDR3 nucleotides: TGTGCCAGCAGCTTTTCACAGGGCAACGGTCTGTATTTT.

The V call is TRBV30, the J call TRBJ2-5; 7 nucleotides agree with TRBD2. With V trimmed by 3 bases and J by 3 bases, 10 bases remained unmatched. Germline V gene lookup returns CDR1 GTSNPN and CDR2 SVGIG (reference sequence). The CDR3 runs 15 residues. The CDR3 reads CAWRGGKFREETQYF. In DNA form, the CDR3 reads TGTGCCTGGAGGGGGGGGAAATTTAGGGAAGAGACCCAGTACTTC. Full variable domain (remainder filled in from reference TRBV30 and TRBJ2-5): SQTIHQWPATLVQPVGSPLSLECTVEGTSNPNLYWYRQAAGRGLQLLFYSVGIGQISSEVPQNLSASRPQDRQFILSSKKLLLSDSGFYLCAWRGGKFREETQYFGPGTRLLVL.

The rearrangement uses TRBV29-1 and TRBJ1-1; TRBD1 matches 12 bases. CDR1 and CDR2 from the germline V gene are SQVTM and ANQGSEA. Trimming cost V 2 bases and J 11 bases; bases outside gene matches: 6. There are 13 residues in the CDR3. In nucleotides, the CDR3 is TGCAGCGTTGAATTGGGACAGGGGGCGAGGGCTTTCTTT. This codes for CSVELGQGARAFF.

The rearrangement joins TRBV9 to TRBJ2-5, with D uncertain. The V end lost 4 bases, the J end lost 1 base, and 5 bases lay between the germline ends. The CDR3 runs to 12 residues. Germline V gives CDR1 SGDLS, CDR2 YYNGEE. This CDR3 reads CASSPGQETQYF. The CDR3 coding sequence is TGTGCCAGCAGCCCCGGCCAAGAGACCCAGTACTTC.

This chain uses TRBV19 with TRBJ1-6, with 10 bases aligning to TRBD1. The trim removed 7 bases at V and 10 bases at J, leaving 7 bases unmatched. CDR1 and CDR2 (germline): LNHDA, SQIVND (reference sequence). The CDR3 covers 14 residues. CDR3: CASTLDRGRSPLHF. DNA for the CDR3: TGTGCCAGTACCCTGGACAGGGGGAGATCACCCCTCCACTTT. The whole variable domain, filled in from reference TRBV19 and TRBJ1-6, reads DGGITQSPKYLFRKEGQNVTLSCEQNLNHDAMYWYRQDPGQGLRLIYYSQIVNDFQKGDIAEGYSVSREKKESFPLTVTSAQKNPTAFYLCASTLDRGRSPLHFGNGTRLTVT.

The chain carries TRBV28 and TRBJ1-2, with 12 bases identical to TRBD1. The CDR3 has 17 residues. Germline lookup yields CDR1 MDHEN and CDR2 SYDVKM. Losses at the gene ends were 3 bases for V and 2 bases for J; bases not matched to a gene: 7. The CDR3 spells CASSFGTGGRRNYGYTF. CDR3 DNA: TGTGCCAGCAGTTTTGGGACAGGGGGCAGGAGAAACTATGGCTACACCTTC.

The rearrangement links TRBV5-1 to TRBJ2-1, with TRBD2 matching 15 bases. J was trimmed by 6 bases and V by 4 bases; bases with no gene match: 14. The CDR3 length is 19 residues. CDR1 and CDR2 (germline): SGHRS, YFSETQ. In DNA, the CDR3 is TGCGCCAGCAGCGTGGGAGCTTGGACTAGCGGGAGGGCCGGCAATGAGCAGTTCTTC. Protein: CASSVGAWTSGRAGNEQFF.

This clone was detected only once. The V and J genes are TRBV27 and TRBJ2-7; 7 bases map to TRBD1. The CDR3 loop spans 15 amino acids. Losses at the gene ends were 5 bases for V and 5 bases for J; bases not matched to a gene: 12. CDR1 is MNHEY, CDR2 SMNVEV, per germline (reference sequence). Here the CDR3 reads CASSPTGLEWDEQYF. The CDR3 nucleotides read TGTGCCAGCAGTCCGACAGGGCTGGAGTGGGACGAGCAGTACTTC.

The chain carries TRBV9 and TRBJ2-7; 12 nucleotides match TRBD1. The V segment lost 4 bases and the J segment 3 bases; nucleotides outside the gene matches: 5. The CDR3 length is 15 residues. Germline loops: CDR1 SGDLS, CDR2 YYNGEE. This chain's CDR3 is CASSPGQGADYEQYF. The CDR3, as DNA: TGTGCCAGCAGCCCGGGACAGGGGGCGGACTACGAGCAGTACTTC.

The V gene is TRBV28, the J gene TRBJ1-4, with D unclear. CDR3 length equals 17 residues. V was trimmed by 6 bases and J by 14 bases, leaving 31 bases between them. Per germline, CDR1 MDHEN and CDR2 SYDVKM. The CDR3 protein is CASSPFTPGRHPSGLFF. The CDR3 region has the DNA TGTGCCAGCAGCCCCTTTACTCCCGGGAGACATCCTTCTGGGCTGTTTTTT.

The gene calls are TRBV7-9 and TRBJ2-2, with 7 bases fitting TRBD1. The junction had 6 bases not matched to a gene; V was cut back by 5 bases and J by 3 bases. The CDR3 runs 15 residues. Germline V lookup: CDR1 SEHNR, CDR2 FQNEAQ (reference sequence). The CDR3 is CASSPYRGYTGELFF. For the CDR3, the DNA is TGTGCCAGCAGCCCATACAGGGGTTACACCGGGGAGCTGTTTTTT.

V usage is TRBV19 and J usage is TRBJ1-5, with D hard to call. This CDR3 contains 16 residues. CDR1 and CDR2 (germline): LNHDA, SQIVND (reference sequence). V was trimmed by 6 bases and J by 0 bases, leaving 15 bases between them. The CDR3, as DNA: TGTGCCAGTAGCAGCGTGGGGAGGTATAGCAATCAGCCCCAGCATTTT. This translates into CASSSVGRYSNQPQHF.

The chain links TRBV2 to TRBJ2-7; possible D gene TRBD1, 6 bases. V was pared by 4 bases and J by 6 bases, with 16 bases between. The germline CDR1 and CDR2 sequences are SNHLY and FYNNEI. CDR3 length equals 14 residues. CDR3: CASSVSRGLGEQYF. The CDR3 DNA follows: TGTGCCAGCAGTGTATCCAGGGGTCTTGGCGAGCAGTACTTC. Filled out from reference TRBV2 and TRBJ2-7, the complete variable domain reads EPEVTQTPSHQVTQMGQEVILRCVPISNHLYFYWYRQILGQKVEFLVSFYNNEISEKSEIFDDQFSVERPDGSNFTLKIRSTKLEDSAMYFCASSVSRGLGEQYFGPGTRLTVT.

The genes are TRBV10-1 and TRBJ2-2; D remains unclear. This CDR3 is 11 amino acids long. Trimming pared 10 bases from V and 6 bases from J, leaving 9 bases between. Germline lookup yields CDR1 WNHNN and CDR2 SYGVQD (reference sequence). The CDR3 loop reads CANPTAGELFF. DNA for the CDR3: TGCGCCAACCCAACAGCCGGGGAGCTGTTTTTT.

The V and J genes are TRBV3-1 (or the pseudogene TRBV3-2) and TRBJ2-7, with a possible D match to TRBD1 (5 bases). The CDR3 sequence is 15 residues long. Germline CDR1 LGHDT, CDR2 YNNKEL (reference sequence). V was clipped by 1 base and J by 5 bases, with 15 bases between them. CDR3 sequence: CASSQVIGRAHEQYF. The CDR3 bases are TGTGCCAGCAGCCAAGTTATTGGCAGGGCCCACGAGCAGTACTTC.

The rearrangement joins TRBV6-1 to TRBJ2-1; tentatively, D is TRBD1 (6 bases). CDR1 and CDR2 (germline): MNHNS, SASEGT. The CDR3 runs 14 residues. Trimming removed 0 bases from V and 8 bases from J, with 11 bases in between. The CDR3 loop reads CASSEALSGDEQFF. The CDR3 DNA reads as TGTGCCAGCAGTGAAGCTTTATCAGGGGATGAGCAGTTCTTC.

The V gene is TRBV9, the J gene TRBJ2-2, with D perhaps TRBD1 (6 bases). This CDR3 spans 14 amino acids. Germline V gives CDR1 SGDLS, CDR2 YYNGEE. V gave up 2 bases and J gave up 5 bases, with 10 bases separating them. The CDR3 loop reads CASSVRTGTGELFF. The CDR3, as DNA: TGTGCCAGCAGCGTCAGAACAGGGACCGGGGAGCTGTTTTTT.

The genes are TRBV2 and TRBJ1-1; D perhaps matches TRBD1 (6 bases). Germline CDR1 is SNHLY and CDR2 is FYNNEI. The CDR3 sequence is 14 residues long. The ends were cut back, 1 base at V and 3 bases at J, with 9 bases in the middle. The chain's CDR3 is CASSEGQGYTEAFF. CDR3 in DNA: TGTGCCAGCAGTGAAGGGCAGGGGTACACTGAAGCTTTCTTT.

V and J are TRBV6-5 and TRBJ2-7, with 10 nucleotides matching TRBD1. The CDR3 length is 14 residues. In germline, CDR1 is MNHEY, CDR2 SVGAGI. The V and J ends lost 0 bases and 7 bases, in that order; junction bases with no gene match: 3. CDR3 region: CASSYSRDRGEQYF. As DNA, the CDR3 is TGTGCCAGCAGTTACTCTAGGGACAGGGGTGAGCAGTACTTC.